This is a list of T cell receptor beta chains from one sample in a study of regulatory T cells in long-lasting Graves disease. TCRdb itself ran the multiplex PCR reads through MiXCR, one entry per CDR3 protein. The sample includes some 560,000 distinct CDR3 sequences, roughly 16% seen only once; the top ten take roughly 25%. The sample was also reused in another study, on T cells in Graves' hyperthyroidism and ophthalmopathy.

Sequences were derived from peripheral blood mononuclear cells (PBMCs), sampled at new diagnosis, from a patient treated with antithyroid drugs. The source is a woman aged 35-65 years with Graves disease. Each CDR3 is given with its conserved first and last residue. A D gene is named only where the DNA matches it firmly. Expanded clones get a size class; other rows say once, few or many, or leave the size out.

d_call: NA; j_call: TRBJ2-2; clone_size: NA; v_call: TRBV13; cdr3_aa: CASGGPNTGELFF; cdr3_nt: TGTGCCAGCGGGGGGCCGAACACCGGGGAGCTGTTTTTT
d_call: TRBD2; j_call: TRBJ2-1; clone_size: many; v_call: TRBV7-2; cdr3_aa: CASRLAGGPYNEQFF; cdr3_nt: TGTGCCAGCAGATTAGCGGGGGGGCCGTACAATGAGCAGTTCTTC
d_call: TRBD2; j_call: TRBJ2-1; clone_size: NA; v_call: TRBV4-2; cdr3_aa: CASSQEAGDYNEQFF; cdr3_nt: TGTGCCAGCAGCCAAGAAGCGGGGGATTACAATGAGCAGTTCTTC
d_call: NA; j_call: TRBJ1-1; clone_size: many; v_call: TRBV10-3; cdr3_aa: CAIKSMNTEAFF; cdr3_nt: TGTGCCATCAAATCGATGAACACTGAAGCTTTCTTT
d_call: NA; j_call: TRBJ2-2; clone_size: few; v_call: TRBV6-2/TRBV6-3; cdr3_aa: CASSYGGAGTGELFF; cdr3_nt: TGTGCCAGCAGTTACGGCGGGGCGGGGACCGGGGAGCTGTTTTTT
d_call: TRBD2; j_call: TRBJ2-1; clone_size: many; v_call: TRBV7-2; cdr3_aa: CASSPLGGREQFF; cdr3_nt: TGTGCCAGCAGCCCACTGGGCGGGAGGGAGCAGTTCTTC
d_call: NA; j_call: TRBJ2-1; clone_size: many; v_call: TRBV5-1; cdr3_aa: CASSLEAMSGPYNEQFF; cdr3_nt: TGCGCCAGCAGCTTGGAAGCGATGTCAGGCCCGTACAATGAGCAGTTCTTC
d_call: NA; j_call: TRBJ1-2; clone_size: NA; v_call: TRBV4-1; cdr3_aa: CASSRTGTVNDYGYTF; cdr3_nt: TGCGCCAGCAGCCGAACCGGGACGGTAAATGACTATGGCTACACCTTC
d_call: NA; j_call: TRBJ1-2; clone_size: few; v_call: TRBV30; cdr3_aa: CAWSVPGGWANYGYTF; cdr3_nt: TGTGCCTGGAGTGTACCGGGGGGGTGGGCTAACTATGGCTACACCTTC
d_call: TRBD1; j_call: TRBJ1-3; clone_size: NA; v_call: TRBV6-1; cdr3_aa: CATSTGDFSGNTIYF; cdr3_nt: TGTGCCACCTCGACAGGGGACTTCTCTGGAAACACCATATATTTT
d_call: NA; j_call: TRBJ2-2; clone_size: many; v_call: TRBV5-4; cdr3_aa: CASSLALTNTGELFF; cdr3_nt: TGTGCCAGCAGCTTGGCCTTAACGAACACCGGGGAGCTGTTTTTT
d_call: NA; j_call: TRBJ1-5; clone_size: many; v_call: TRBV3-1; cdr3_aa: CASSQESAPNQPQHF; cdr3_nt: TGTGCCAGCAGCCAAGAGTCGGCGCCCAATCAGCCCCAGCATTTT
d_call: TRBD1; j_call: TRBJ1-6; clone_size: many; v_call: TRBV30; cdr3_aa: CAWSQGTATSPLHF; cdr3_nt: TGTGCCTGGAGTCAGGGGACAGCCACATCACCCCTCCACTTT
d_call: TRBD2; j_call: TRBJ2-4; clone_size: few; v_call: TRBV3-1; cdr3_aa: CASSQVNMVAGGKKYF; cdr3_nt: TGTGCCAGCAGCCAGGTGAACATGGTAGCGGGAGGAAAGAAGTACTTC
d_call: NA; j_call: TRBJ1-5; clone_size: many; v_call: TRBV12-3/TRBV12-4; cdr3_aa: CASSLSALGQPQHF; cdr3_nt: TGTGCCAGCAGTTTGTCGGCCCTCGGTCAGCCCCAGCATTTT
d_call: NA; j_call: TRBJ1-2; clone_size: NA; v_call: TRBV4-1; cdr3_aa: CASRIAGSSNYGYTF; cdr3_nt: TGCGCCAGCAGGATCGCAGGGAGCTCTAACTATGGCTACACCTTC
d_call: NA; j_call: TRBJ2-1; clone_size: few; v_call: TRBV11-2; cdr3_aa: CASSLDGFGGIMGEQFF; cdr3_nt: TGTGCCAGCAGCTTAGATGGCTTCGGGGGTATAATGGGTGAGCAGTTCTTC
d_call: TRBD1; j_call: TRBJ1-1; clone_size: many; v_call: TRBV11-2; cdr3_aa: CASSLTGGLEAFF; cdr3_nt: TGTGCCAGCAGCTTAACAGGGGGGCTTGAAGCTTTCTTT
d_call: NA; j_call: TRBJ1-1; clone_size: many; v_call: TRBV12-3/TRBV12-4; cdr3_aa: CASSMGVATHSNTEAFF; cdr3_nt: TGTGCCAGCAGTATGGGGGTCGCGACGCACTCGAACACTGAAGCTTTCTTT
d_call: NA; j_call: TRBJ2-7; clone_size: NA; v_call: TRBV2; cdr3_aa: CASSEWEAIEFNEQYF; cdr3_nt: TGTGCCAGCAGTGAATGGGAAGCTATTGAATTCAATGAGCAGTACTTC
d_call: TRBD1; j_call: TRBJ1-2; clone_size: few; v_call: TRBV7-9; cdr3_aa: CASSLAGTGNGYGYTF; cdr3_nt: TGTGCCAGCAGCTTAGCCGGGACAGGGAATGGCTATGGCTACACCTTC
d_call: NA; j_call: TRBJ2-7; clone_size: few; v_call: TRBV20-1; cdr3_aa: CSASYRRDEQYF; cdr3_nt: TGCAGTGCTAGTTATCGGCGGGACGAGCAGTACTTC
d_call: NA; j_call: TRBJ1-5; clone_size: many; v_call: TRBV30; cdr3_aa: CAWSQGSDQPQHF; cdr3_nt: TGTGCCTGGAGCCAGGGAAGTGATCAGCCCCAGCATTTT
d_call: NA; j_call: TRBJ2-3; clone_size: many; v_call: TRBV24-1; cdr3_aa: CATSDSSGGATDTQYF; cdr3_nt: TGTGCCACCAGTGATTCCTCGGGGGGCGCGACAGATACGCAGTATTTT